Detailed here is one T cell receptor (beta chain). What it binds is unknown. These data are taken from a study of T cell repertoires in cytomegalovirus infection. A single record per CDR3 protein comes from TCRdb applying MiXCR to the reads. This sample has hundreds of thousands of distinct CDR3 sequences, with about 30% found just once. General observations from the study: The ex vivo response was dominated by HLA-C-restricted CMV-specific TCR beta clonotypes. Cumulative frequency (of public TCR beta family members) identified carriers of CMV plus the relevant HLA.

V lost 6 bases, J lost 5 bases, and 16 bases lay in between. Germline V lookup: CDR1 SGHTA, CDR2 FQGNSA. This CDR3 has 14 residues. This receptor was taken from a human donor in good health (CMV status not recorded). Some clones in this sample may be carry-over from other donors' samples. J is TRBJ1-1 and V is TRBV7-2; D remains unclear. The sample in question was cultured PBMCs, obtained from culture after CMV antigen stimulation. The CDR3 loop is CASSRPQAYTEAFF. The CDR3 nucleotides are TGTGCCAGCAGTCGCCCCCAGGCGTATACTGAAGCTTTCTTT.